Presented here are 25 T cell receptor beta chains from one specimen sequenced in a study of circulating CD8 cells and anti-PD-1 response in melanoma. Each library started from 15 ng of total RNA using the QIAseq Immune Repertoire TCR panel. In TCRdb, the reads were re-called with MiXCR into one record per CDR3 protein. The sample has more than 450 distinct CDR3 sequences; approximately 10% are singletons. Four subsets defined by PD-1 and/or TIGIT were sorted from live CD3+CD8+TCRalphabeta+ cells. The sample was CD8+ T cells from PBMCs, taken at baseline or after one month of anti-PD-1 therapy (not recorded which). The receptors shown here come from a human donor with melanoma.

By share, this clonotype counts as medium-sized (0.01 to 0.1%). CDR3 protein: CASSGRTLRVETQYF. The CDR3 nucleotides are TGTGCCAGCAGCGGACGGACCCTTAGGGTGGAGACCCAGTACTTC. The J gene is TRBJ2-5, the V gene TRBV7-2; D is unclear. V shed 5 bases and J shed 5 bases, with 18 bases lying between them. The CDR3 sequence is 15 residues long. Germline V gene sequence: CDR1 SGHTA, CDR2 FQGNSA.

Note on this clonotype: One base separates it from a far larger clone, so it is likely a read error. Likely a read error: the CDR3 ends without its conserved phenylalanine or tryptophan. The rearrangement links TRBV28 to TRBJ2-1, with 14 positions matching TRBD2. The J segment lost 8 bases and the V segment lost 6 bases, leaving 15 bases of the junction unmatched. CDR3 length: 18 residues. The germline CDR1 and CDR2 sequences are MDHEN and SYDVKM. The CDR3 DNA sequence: TGTGCCAGCAGCCAAGTCGAACTGACTAGCGGGAGGGCTGATGAGCAGTTCCTC. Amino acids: CASSQVELTSGRADEQFL.

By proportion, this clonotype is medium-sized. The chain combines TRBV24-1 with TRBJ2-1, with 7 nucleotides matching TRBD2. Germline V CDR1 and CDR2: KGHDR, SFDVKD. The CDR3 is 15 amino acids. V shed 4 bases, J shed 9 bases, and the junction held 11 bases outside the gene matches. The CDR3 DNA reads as TGTGCCACCAGTGAGTCGGGGGGAGCCAAAGGTGAGCAGTTCTTC. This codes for CATSESGGAKGEQFF.

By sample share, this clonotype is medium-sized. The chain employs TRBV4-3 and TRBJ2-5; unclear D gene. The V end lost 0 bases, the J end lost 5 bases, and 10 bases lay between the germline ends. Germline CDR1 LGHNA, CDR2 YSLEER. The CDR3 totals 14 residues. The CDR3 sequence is CASSQEETRETQYF. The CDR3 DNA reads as TGCGCCAGCAGCCAAGAGGAAACAAGGGAGACCCAGTACTTC.

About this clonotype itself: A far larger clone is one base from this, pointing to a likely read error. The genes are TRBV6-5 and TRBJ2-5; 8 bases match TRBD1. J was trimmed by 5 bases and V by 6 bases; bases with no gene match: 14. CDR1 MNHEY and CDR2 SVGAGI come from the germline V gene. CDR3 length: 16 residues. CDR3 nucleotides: TGTGCCAGCAGCGCCCACCGGGACAGGAGATGGGAGACCCAGTACTTC. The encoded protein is CASSAHRDRRWETQYF.

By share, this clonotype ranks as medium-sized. As DNA, the CDR3 is TGTGCCAGCAGTGAAGCTTGGGGCGCCTACGAGCAGTACTTC. Translation gives CASSEAWGAYEQYF. The chain carries TRBV2 and TRBJ2-7, with D possibly being TRBD1 (5 bases). Germline V CDR1 and CDR2: SNHLY, FYNNEI. V shed 0 bases and J shed 2 bases, with 8 bases lying between them. The CDR3 consists of 14 residues.

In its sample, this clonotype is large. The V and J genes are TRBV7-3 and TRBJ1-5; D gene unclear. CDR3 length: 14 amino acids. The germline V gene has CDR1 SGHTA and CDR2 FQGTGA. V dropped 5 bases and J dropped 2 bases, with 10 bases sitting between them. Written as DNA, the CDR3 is TGTGCCAGCAGCCCGAGTGGTGGCAATCAGCCCCAGCATTTT. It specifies CASSPSGGNQPQHF.

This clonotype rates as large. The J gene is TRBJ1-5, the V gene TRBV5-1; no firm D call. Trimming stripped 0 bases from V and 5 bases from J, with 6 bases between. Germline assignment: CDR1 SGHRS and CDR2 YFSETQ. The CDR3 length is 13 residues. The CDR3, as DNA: TGCGCCAGCAGCTTGGCCGGGGATCAGCCCCAGCATTTT. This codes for CASSLAGDQPQHF.

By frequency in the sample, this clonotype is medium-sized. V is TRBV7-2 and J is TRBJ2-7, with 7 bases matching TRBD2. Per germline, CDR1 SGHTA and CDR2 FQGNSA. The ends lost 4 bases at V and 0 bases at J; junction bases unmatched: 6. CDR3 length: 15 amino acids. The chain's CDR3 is CASSSIAGYSYEQYF. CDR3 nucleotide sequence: TGTGCCAGCAGCTCTATAGCGGGCTACTCCTACGAGCAGTACTTC. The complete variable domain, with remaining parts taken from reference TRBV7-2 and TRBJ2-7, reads GAGVSQSPSNKVTEKGKDVELRCDPISGHTALYWYRQSLGQGLEFLIYFQGNSAPDKSGLPSDRFSAERTGGSVSTLTIQRTQQEDSAVYLCASSSIAGYSYEQYFGPGTRLTVT.

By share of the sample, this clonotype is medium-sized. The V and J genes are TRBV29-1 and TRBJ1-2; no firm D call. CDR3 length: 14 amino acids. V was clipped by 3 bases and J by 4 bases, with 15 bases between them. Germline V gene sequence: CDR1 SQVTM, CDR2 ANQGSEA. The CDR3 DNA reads TGCAGCGTTGACGAAGAATTTTCAGCCTATGGCTACACCTTC. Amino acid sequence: CSVDEEFSAYGYTF.

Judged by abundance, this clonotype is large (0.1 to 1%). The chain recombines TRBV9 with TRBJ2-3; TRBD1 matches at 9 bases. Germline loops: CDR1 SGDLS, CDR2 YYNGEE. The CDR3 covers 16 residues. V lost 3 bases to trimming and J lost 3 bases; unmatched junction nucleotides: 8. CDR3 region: CASSGLGDRGTDTQYF. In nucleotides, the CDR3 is TGTGCCAGCAGCGGCCTAGGAGACAGGGGGACAGATACGCAGTATTTT.

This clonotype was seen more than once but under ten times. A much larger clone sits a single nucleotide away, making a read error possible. The CDR3 bases are TGTGCCAGCAGTCCTACCCGGGCAGGGCCTACGTACGAGCAGTACTTC. Amino acid sequence: CASSPTRAGPTYEQYF. The V call is TRBV28, the J call TRBJ2-7, with D possibly being TRBD1 (5 bases). Germline V gene data show CDR1 as MDHEN and CDR2 as SYDVKM. Trimming pared 5 bases from V and 4 bases from J, leaving 21 bases between. The CDR3 covers 16 residues.

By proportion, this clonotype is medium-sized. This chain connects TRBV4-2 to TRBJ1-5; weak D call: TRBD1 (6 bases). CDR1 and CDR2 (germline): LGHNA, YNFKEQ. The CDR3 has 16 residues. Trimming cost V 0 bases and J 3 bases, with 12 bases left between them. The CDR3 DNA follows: TGTGCCAGCAGCCAAGACCCTGGACAGTCCAATCAGCCCCAGCATTTT. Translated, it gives CASSQDPGQSNQPQHF.

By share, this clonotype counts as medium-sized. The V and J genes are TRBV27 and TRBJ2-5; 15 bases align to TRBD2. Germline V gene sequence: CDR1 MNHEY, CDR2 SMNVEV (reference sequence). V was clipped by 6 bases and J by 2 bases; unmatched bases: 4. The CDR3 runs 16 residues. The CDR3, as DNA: TGTGCCAGCAGGGGACTAGCGGGGGGAATTCAAGAGACCCAGTACTTC. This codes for CASRGLAGGIQETQYF.

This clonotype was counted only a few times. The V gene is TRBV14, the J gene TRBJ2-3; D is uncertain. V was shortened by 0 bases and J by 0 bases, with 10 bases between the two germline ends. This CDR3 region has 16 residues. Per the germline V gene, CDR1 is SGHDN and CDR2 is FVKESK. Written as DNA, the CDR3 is TGTGCCAGCAGCCAAGAGCAAGCGACTAGCACAGATACGCAGTATTTT. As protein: CASSQEQATSTDTQYF.

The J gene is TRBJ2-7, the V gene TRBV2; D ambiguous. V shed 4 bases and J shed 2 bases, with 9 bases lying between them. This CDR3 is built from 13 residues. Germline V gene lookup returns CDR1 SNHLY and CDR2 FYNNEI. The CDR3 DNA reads TGTGCCAGCAGTGTCCTGAGCGCCTACGAGCAGTACTTC. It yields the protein CASSVLSAYEQYF.

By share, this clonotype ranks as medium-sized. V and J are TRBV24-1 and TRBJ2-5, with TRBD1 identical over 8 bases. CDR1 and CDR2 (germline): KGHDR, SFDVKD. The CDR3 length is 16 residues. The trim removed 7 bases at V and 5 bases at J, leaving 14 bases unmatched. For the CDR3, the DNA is TGTGCCACCAGCCACCTGACAGGGGAAGCGAAGGAGACCCAGTACTTC. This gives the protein CATSHLTGEAKETQYF.

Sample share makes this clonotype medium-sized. CDR3 in amino acids: CASSQDRGAGETQYF. CDR3 coding DNA: TGCGCCAGCAGCCAAGATCGTGGGGCAGGAGAGACCCAGTACTTC. The chain uses TRBV4-1 and TRBJ2-5; D is perhaps TRBD1 (5 bases). The germline V and J ends were trimmed by 0 bases and 4 bases, with 12 bases remaining between them. Germline assignment: CDR1 MGHRA and CDR2 YSYEKL. The CDR3 has 15 residues.

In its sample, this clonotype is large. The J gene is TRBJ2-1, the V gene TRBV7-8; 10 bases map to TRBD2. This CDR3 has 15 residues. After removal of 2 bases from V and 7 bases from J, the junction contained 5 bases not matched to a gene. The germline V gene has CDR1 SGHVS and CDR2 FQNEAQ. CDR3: CASSLQRGGRNEQFF. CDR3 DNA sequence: TGTGCCAGCAGCTTACAGCGGGGGGGCCGAAATGAGCAGTTCTTC.

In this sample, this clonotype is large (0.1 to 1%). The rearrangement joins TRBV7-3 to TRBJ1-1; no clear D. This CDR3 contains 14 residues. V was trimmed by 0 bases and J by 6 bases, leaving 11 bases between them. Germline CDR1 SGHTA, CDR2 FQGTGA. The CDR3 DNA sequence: TGTGCCAGCAGCTTAACCGGGAGGGTTGCTGAAGCTTTCTTT. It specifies CASSLTGRVAEAFF.

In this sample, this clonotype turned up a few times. The CDR3 sequence: CASSMMGLGTEAFF. The CDR3 DNA follows: TGTGCCAGTAGTATGATGGGGCTCGGAACTGAAGCTTTCTTT. The rearrangement links TRBV19 to TRBJ1-1; D perhaps matches TRBD1 (5 bases). Germline CDR1 and CDR2: LNHDA and SQIVND (reference sequence). The V and J ends lost 3 bases and 5 bases respectively, with 13 bases between them. The CDR3 is 14 residues long.

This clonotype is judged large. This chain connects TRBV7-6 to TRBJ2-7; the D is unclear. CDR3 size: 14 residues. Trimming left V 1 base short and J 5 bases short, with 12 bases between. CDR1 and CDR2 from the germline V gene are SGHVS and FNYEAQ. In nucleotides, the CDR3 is TGTGCCAGCAGCTTAGATGGATCGTCGAACGAGCAGTACTTC. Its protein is CASSLDGSSNEQYF.

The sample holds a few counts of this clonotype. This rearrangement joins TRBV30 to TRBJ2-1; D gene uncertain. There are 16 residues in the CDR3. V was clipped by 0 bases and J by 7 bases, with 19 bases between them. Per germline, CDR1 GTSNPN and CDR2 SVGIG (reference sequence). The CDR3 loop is CAWSVGEVPLMNEQFF. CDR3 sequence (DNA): TGTGCCTGGAGTGTAGGCGAGGTCCCCCTGATGAATGAGCAGTTCTTC.

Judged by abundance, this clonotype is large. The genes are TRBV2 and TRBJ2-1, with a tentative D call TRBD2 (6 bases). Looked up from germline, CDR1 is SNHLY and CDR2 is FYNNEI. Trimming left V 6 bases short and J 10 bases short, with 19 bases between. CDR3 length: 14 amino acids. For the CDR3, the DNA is TGTGCCAGCAGGGGGGACTTTCTAGGGCTAGAGCAGTTCTTC. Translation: CASRGDFLGLEQFF.

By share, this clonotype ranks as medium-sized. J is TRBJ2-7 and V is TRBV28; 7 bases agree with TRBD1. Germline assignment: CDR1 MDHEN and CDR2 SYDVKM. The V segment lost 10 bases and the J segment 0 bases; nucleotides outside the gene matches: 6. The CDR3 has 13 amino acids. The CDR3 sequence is CATTGASSYEQYF. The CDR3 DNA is TGTGCCACCACAGGGGCCAGCTCCTACGAGCAGTACTTC.